The rows below give T cell receptor beta chains drawn from one sample of a study of T cell repertoires in cytomegalovirus infection. These receptors lack a known antigen. TCRdb fed the reads into MiXCR, producing one record per CDR3 protein. The sample lists a few hundred thousand distinct CDR3 sequences; just under 40% were seen once. The source material was cultured PBMCs, sampled from culture after CMV antigen stimulation. These receptors were collected from a human donor in good health (CMV status not recorded). Some clones in this sample may be carry-over from other donors' samples. Each CDR3 is given with its conserved first and last residue. D genes are given only for firm matches. Clone size is stated in some rows and not others, as once, few, many or a class when expanded.

CDR3nt: TGTGCCAGCCTTATCCCCCCGGACAAGTCCTACGAGCAGTACTTC; CDR3aa: CASLIPPDKSYEQYF; abundance: few; d_gene: NA; j_gene: TRBJ2-7; v_gene: TRBV27
CDR3nt: TGTGCCAGTAGAGGTAGAGGTTATAGCAATCAGCCCCAGCATTTT; CDR3aa: CASRGRGYSNQPQHF; abundance: NA; d_gene: NA; j_gene: TRBJ1-5; v_gene: TRBV19
CDR3nt: TGTGCCAGCAGCCCTGTAGGACTAGCGGGAGTTCTCGGTGAGCAGTTCTTC; CDR3aa: CASSPVGLAGVLGEQFF; abundance: few; d_gene: TRBD2; j_gene: TRBJ2-1; v_gene: TRBV7-2
CDR3nt: TGCGCCAGCAGCCCCGGGGCCTGGGGAAACATTCAGTACTTC; CDR3aa: CASSPGAWGNIQYF; abundance: NA; d_gene: NA; j_gene: TRBJ2-4; v_gene: TRBV5-1
CDR3nt: TGCGCCAGCAGCCAAGCTATGCAGGGCATCAATGAGCAGTTCTTC; CDR3aa: CASSQAMQGINEQFF; abundance: few; d_gene: NA; j_gene: TRBJ2-1; v_gene: TRBV4-3
CDR3nt: TGTGCCAGCAGTGGACTAGCGGGAGAAGGAGATACGCAGTATTTT; CDR3aa: CASSGLAGEGDTQYF; abundance: NA; d_gene: TRBD2; j_gene: TRBJ2-3; v_gene: TRBV12-3/TRBV12-4
CDR3nt: TGTGCCAGCAGCCCCCAGGGACGGGAGCTGGCCAAAAACATTCAGTACTTC; CDR3aa: CASSPQGRELAKNIQYF; abundance: NA; d_gene: NA; j_gene: TRBJ2-4; v_gene: TRBV7-6
CDR3nt: TGTGCCAGCAGCCCACAGGGTAGTATCGACGAGCAGTACTTC; CDR3aa: CASSPQGSIDEQYF; abundance: NA; d_gene: NA; j_gene: TRBJ2-7; v_gene: TRBV7-9
CDR3nt: TGCGCCAGCAGCCAAGTTCCCTCGGGACAGGGGAGGACTGGCTACACCTTC; CDR3aa: CASSQVPSGQGRTGYTF; abundance: few; d_gene: TRBD1; j_gene: TRBJ1-2; v_gene: TRBV4-3
CDR3nt: TGTGCCAGCAGCTTCGGCGCAGCCGGGACAGATAATGAAAAACTGTTTTTT; CDR3aa: CASSFGAAGTDNEKLFF; abundance: NA; d_gene: TRBD1; j_gene: TRBJ1-4; v_gene: TRBV7-9
CDR3nt: TGTGCCAGCAGGGGAGCTAGGGGCATTCAGTACTTC; CDR3aa: CASRGARGIQYF; abundance: few; d_gene: NA; j_gene: TRBJ2-4; v_gene: TRBV12-3/TRBV12-4
CDR3nt: TGTGCCAGCAGCCGCGACCCCTCCAATGAGCAGTTCTTC; CDR3aa: CASSRDPSNEQFF; abundance: NA; d_gene: NA; j_gene: TRBJ2-1; v_gene: TRBV7-2
CDR3nt: TGTGCCAGCAGCTCTCAGGGGCTAGCGGGATACACAGATACGCAGTATTTT; CDR3aa: CASSSQGLAGYTDTQYF; abundance: few; d_gene: TRBD2; j_gene: TRBJ2-3; v_gene: TRBV7-9